A selection of T cell receptor beta chains follows, all from one sample in a study of radiotherapy plus CTLA-4 blockade in lung cancer. Profiled with immunoSEQ multiplex PCR; TCRdb holds only in-frame clones, not every one. The table records 85,000 to 90,000 clones, 85% to 90% of them present only once. Sample: peripheral blood, taken from a patient treated with radiotherapy plus ipilimumab. The receptors were gathered from a human donor with non-small cell lung cancer that progressed on radiotherapy plus ipilimumab. The CDR3 runs from the conserved cysteine through the conserved F or W. A D gene is named only where the DNA matches it firmly. Clone size, where shown, is once, few, many, or a class for clones that have expanded.

>-|TRBV6-1|13|TRBJ1-2|-
CASSETGPYGYTF
TGTGCCAGCAGTGAAACAGGTCCCTATGGCTACACCTTC
>-|TRBV29-1|14|TRBJ1-4|-
CSVGIGATNEKLFF
TGCAGCGTTGGGATTGGGGCAACTAATGAAAAACTGTTTTTT
>-|TRBV19|13|TRBJ2-7|-
CAAGSGVSGEQYF
TGTGCCGCCGGCAGTGGCGTCTCGGGCGAGCAGTACTTC
>-|TRBV4-1|15|TRBJ1-5|TRBD1
CASSSRTGDAQPQHF
TGCGCCAGCAGCTCGCGGACAGGGGACGCTCAGCCCCAGCATTTT
>once|TRBV5-6|15|TRBJ1-4|-
CASSLYQGIREKLFF
TGTGCCAGCAGCTTGTATCAGGGTATCAGGGAAAAACTGTTTTTT
>-|TRBV18|15|TRBJ2-3|-
CASSPNAQSSDTQYF
TGTGCCAGCTCACCAAATGCCCAAAGTTCCGATACGCAGTATTTT
>-|TRBV18|16|TRBJ2-4|-
CASSPARVQGKNIQYF
TGTGCCAGCTCACCAGCGCGTGTGCAGGGCAAAAACATTCAGTACTTC
>-|TRBV28|16|TRBJ1-3|-
CASRRGIAASGNTIYF
TGTGCCAGCAGGCGAGGGATCGCGGCCTCTGGAAACACCATATATTTT
>-|TRBV9|15|TRBJ2-3|-
CASRVDATSTDTQYF
TGTGCCAGCAGAGTGGACGCGACTAGCACAGATACGCAGTATTTT
>-|TRBV5-8|15|TRBJ1-2|-
CASRSKGQVTYGYTF
TGTGCCAGCAGGTCGAAAGGGCAGGTCACCTATGGCTACACCTTC
>-|TRBV29-1|13|TRBJ2-7|TRBD1
CSVTTGGSYEQYF
TGCAGCGTTACGACAGGGGGCTCCTACGAGCAGTACTTC
>-|TRBV14|16|TRBJ2-3|TRBD2
CASSQGGGASTDTQYF
TGTGCCAGCAGCCAAGGCGGGGGGGCCAGCACAGATACGCAGTATTTT
>-|TRBV19|15|TRBJ1-3|-
CASSPGQGSGNTIYF
TGTGCCAGTAGCCCCGGCCAGGGTTCGGGAAACACCATATATTTT
>-|TRBV27|19|TRBJ2-6|TRBD1
CASSLSKGTGGAGANVLTF
TGTGCCAGCAGTTTATCGAAGGGGACAGGGGGCGCTGGGGCCAACGTCCTGACTTTC
>-|TRBV5-1|13|TRBJ1-2|-
CASSLEGIGGYTF
TGCGCCAGCAGCTTGGAGGGGATAGGGGGCTACACCTTC
>-|TRBV13|15|TRBJ2-5|TRBD1
CASSLGQGEQETQYF
TGTGCCAGCAGCTTAGGACAGGGGGAGCAAGAGACCCAGTACTTC